These 23 T cell receptor beta chains came from one sample sequenced in a study of T cell responses to AZD1222 COVID-19 vaccine. TCRdb's table, derived via immunoSEQ multiplex PCR, lists solely in-frame clones and lacks some. The data contain some 130,000 clones, 80% to 95% of them singletons. Sequencing was performed on peripheral blood, taken 28 days after the second AZD1222 dose. The receptors were sampled from an adult who received the AZD1222 COVID-19 vaccine.

This CDR3 is CASSAGDGPYEQYF. CDR3 nucleotide sequence: TGTGCCAGCAGCGCAGGGGATGGACCCTACGAGCAGTACTTC. V and J are TRBV9 and TRBJ2-7, with D possibly matching TRBD1 (6 bases). Germline V gene data show CDR1 as SGDLS and CDR2 as YYNGEE. The V end was cut by 3 bases, the J end by 2 bases, with 12 bases between. CDR3 length: 14 amino acids.

The chain combines TRBV5-5 with TRBJ1-2; D is uncertain. This CDR3 is built from 15 residues. Trimming removed 4 bases from V and 5 bases from J, with 18 bases in between. Germline V lookup: CDR1 SGHKS, CDR2 YYEKEE (reference sequence). CDR3 in DNA: TGTGCCAGCAGCCGTGAGGCGGTAGGACCTTATGGCTACACCTTC. Amino acids: CASSREAVGPYGYTF.

The chain is built from TRBV4-1 and TRBJ2-1, with no clear D. Germline-derived CDR1 and CDR2 are MGHRA and YSYEKL. This CDR3 spans 14 amino acids. Trimming removed 1 base from V and 1 base from J, with 5 bases in between. The CDR3: CASSQGVSYNEQFF. CDR3 DNA: TGCGCCAGCAGCCAAGGGGTGTCCTACAATGAGCAGTTCTTC.

A single count supports this clone. This chain connects TRBV27 to TRBJ1-6, with 9 bases fitting TRBD1. The CDR3 is made up of 15 amino acids. CDR1 MNHEY and CDR2 SMNVEV come from the germline V gene (reference sequence). The trim removed 5 bases at V and 10 bases at J, leaving 9 bases unmatched. CDR3 coding DNA: TGTGCCAGCAGTACCCGACAGGGGGTAGGCTCACCCCTCCACTTT. Translation: CASSTRQGVGSPLHF.

The CDR3 loop reads CASSPGANYGYTF. CDR3 in DNA: TGTGCCAGCTCACCAGGGGCTAACTATGGCTACACCTTC. The rearrangement links TRBV18 to TRBJ1-2; D is uncertain. The CDR3 loop spans 13 amino acids. V was pared by 2 bases and J by 0 bases, with 4 bases between. CDR1 is KGHSH and CDR2 is LQKENI in the germline V gene. The complete variable domain, with remaining parts taken from reference TRBV18 and TRBJ1-2, reads NAGVMQNPRHLVRRRGQEARLRCSPMKGHSHVYWYRQLPEEGLKFMVYLQKENIIDESGMPKERFSAEFPKEGPSILRIQQVVRGDSAAYFCASSPGANYGYTFGSGTRLTVV.

V gene TRBV10-2 combines with J gene TRBJ2-7, with 10 bases lining up with TRBD2. The length of the CDR3 is 14 residues. Germline lookup yields CDR1 WSHSY and CDR2 SAAADI. The junction had 9 bases not matched to a gene; V was cut back by 6 bases and J by 7 bases. The CDR3 DNA follows: TGCGCCAGCAGCCTAGCGGGGGACCCTCGGGAGCAGTACTTC. This gives the protein CASSLAGDPREQYF.

The chain joins TRBV7-6 to TRBJ2-3, with 10 nucleotides matching TRBD2. V shed 1 base and J 6 bases; nucleotides not matched to a gene: 4. This CDR3 comprises 15 residues. The germline V gene encodes CDR1 SGHVS and CDR2 FNYEAQ. CDR3 residues: CASSLGAGGRDTQYF. Written as DNA, the CDR3 is TGTGCCAGCAGCTTAGGAGCGGGGGGGCGGGATACGCAGTATTTT.

The chain has TRBV4-3 and TRBJ1-6; no firm D call. The V end was cut by 0 bases, the J end by 7 bases, with 7 bases between. This CDR3 is built from 14 residues. Per the germline V gene, CDR1 is LGHNA and CDR2 is YSLEER. The CDR3 bases are TGCGCCAGCAGCCAAGACCGTGGGAATTCACCCCTCCACTTT. As protein: CASSQDRGNSPLHF.

The V and J genes are TRBV18 and TRBJ2-5, with TRBD2 matching 11 bases. CDR1 and CDR2 from the germline V gene are KGHSH and LQKENI. With 1 base clipped from V and 6 bases from J, the junction kept 7 bases outside the gene matches. This CDR3 spans 16 amino acids. For the CDR3, the DNA is TGTGCCAGCTCACCACGGGCTAGCGGGGGGAGCCAGACCCAGTACTTC. Translated, it gives CASSPRASGGSQTQYF.

The chain joins TRBV28 to TRBJ1-3; TRBD1 matches at 8 bases. CDR3 length: 14 residues. Trimming removed 3 bases from V and 5 bases from J; junction bases left unmatched: 3. Per germline, CDR1 MDHEN and CDR2 SYDVKM. CDR3 in amino acids: CASSFRGLRNTIYF. CDR3 DNA sequence: TGTGCCAGCAGTTTCAGGGGGCTTCGAAACACCATATATTTT. The full variable domain, completed using reference TRBV28 and TRBJ1-3, is DVKVTQSSRYLVKRTGEKVFLECVQDMDHENMFWYRQDPGLGLRLIYFSYDVKMKEKGDIPEGYSVSREKKERFSLILESASTNQTSMYLCASSFRGLRNTIYFGEGSWLTVV.

The chain employs TRBV30 and TRBJ2-1; no clear D gene. Germline values: CDR1 GTSNPN, CDR2 SVGIG (reference sequence). Trimming took 0 bases from V and 9 from J, leaving 3 bases between them. The CDR3 totals 10 residues. The CDR3 DNA follows: TGTGCCTGGAGTGTAAGTGAGCAGTTCTTC. Protein: CAWSVSEQFF.

This sequence joins TRBV18 and TRBJ1-5; D is perhaps TRBD1 (5 bases). The CDR3 sequence is 15 residues long. Germline CDR1 is KGHSH and CDR2 is LQKENI. With 4 bases removed from V and 4 bases from J, the gap between germline ends came to 14 bases. CDR3 in amino acids: CASSRGGPGNQPQHF. The CDR3, as DNA: TGTGCCAGCTCACGGGGGGGTCCAGGGAATCAGCCCCAGCATTTT.

CDR3 loop: CASSRQGGEKLFF. CDR3 in DNA: TGTGCCAGCTCACGGCAGGGAGGCGAAAAACTGTTTTTT. The rearrangement joins TRBV18 to TRBJ1-4, with D perhaps TRBD1 (5 bases). V was pared by 4 bases and J by 8 bases, with 11 bases between. Germline V lookup: CDR1 KGHSH, CDR2 LQKENI. This CDR3 has 13 residues. The full variable domain, rest sourced from reference TRBV18 and TRBJ1-4, is NAGVMQNPRHLVRRRGQEARLRCSPMKGHSHVYWYRQLPEEGLKFMVYLQKENIIDESGMPKERFSAEFPKEGPSILRIQQVVRGDSAAYFCASSRQGGEKLFFGSGTQLSVL.

The chain combines TRBV5-1 with TRBJ2-7; 8 bases are shared with TRBD1. The CDR3 sequence is 14 residues long. J lost 1 base, V lost 5 bases, and 5 bases had no gene match. Germline CDR1 and CDR2: SGHRS and YFSETQ. CDR3 sequence reads: CASRTTGDSYEQYF. The CDR3 nucleotides read TGCGCCAGCAGGACGACAGGGGATTCCTACGAGCAGTACTTC.

V usage is TRBV30 and J usage is TRBJ1-4; 7 bases map to TRBD1. V was pared by 1 base and J by 1 base, with 3 bases of the junction left unmatched. The germline CDR1 and CDR2 sequences are GTSNPN and SVGIG (reference sequence). The CDR3 is 15 amino acids. The CDR3 spells CAWSGTGGTNEKLFF. Here the CDR3 DNA reads TGTGCCTGGAGTGGGACAGGAGGAACTAATGAAAAACTGTTTTTT.

This chain links TRBV20-1 with TRBJ1-1; D unresolved. CDR3 length: 11 residues. Germline CDR1 DFQATT, CDR2 SNEGSKA (reference sequence). The V and J ends lost 6 bases and 3 bases respectively, with 8 bases between them. CDR3 DNA sequence: TGCAGTGCCCGATTTTACACTGAAGCTTTCTTT. Its translation: CSARFYTEAFF.

The J gene is TRBJ1-5, the V gene TRBV19; 7 bases fit TRBD1. Looked up from germline, CDR1 is LNHDA and CDR2 is SQIVND (reference sequence). Trimming at V came to 4 bases and at J to 0 bases, leaving 9 bases not matched to a gene. The CDR3 extends over 17 amino acids. In DNA form, the CDR3 reads TGTGCCAGTAGTACGACAGGGACATCCTATAGCAATCAGCCCCAGCATTTT. Translation: CASSTTGTSYSNQPQHF.

The CDR3 loop reads CASSLRMGGELYEQYF. The DNA of the CDR3 is TGTGCCAGCAGTTTACGTATGGGTGGGGAGCTCTACGAGCAGTACTTC. This sequence joins TRBV27 and TRBJ2-7, with D perhaps matching TRBD2 (5 bases). The CDR3 is 16 amino acids. Germline-derived CDR1 and CDR2 are MNHEY and SMNVEV (reference sequence). V was clipped by 2 bases and J by 3 bases, with 17 bases between them.

The chain uses TRBV4-3 and TRBJ1-5; tentative D call: TRBD1 (6 bases). The V gene's germline CDR1 is LGHNA and CDR2 YSLEER. The CDR3 loop spans 15 amino acids. Trimming pared 0 bases from V and 5 bases from J, leaving 11 bases between. The CDR3 is CASSQEGGADQPQHF. CDR3 sequence (DNA): TGCGCCAGCAGCCAAGAGGGGGGGGCCGATCAGCCCCAGCATTTT.

This chain links TRBV6-5 with TRBJ1-1, with 7 bases fitting TRBD1. The CDR3 runs to 13 residues. Trimming cost V 5 bases and J 1 base; bases outside gene matches: 1. From germline, CDR1 is MNHEY and CDR2 SVGAGI. The CDR3 DNA reads TGTGCCAGCAGTAACAGGGGGAACACTGAAGCTTTCTTT. Its protein product is CASSNRGNTEAFF.

The chain has TRBV6-2 or TRBV6-3 and TRBJ1-1; TRBD1 might be the D (5 bases). The CDR3 is made up of 14 amino acids. Deletions cut 5 bases from V and 4 bases from J, with 14 bases between. Germline CDR1 and CDR2: MNHEY and SVGEGT. CDR3 protein: CASSAPGAGTEAFF. The CDR3 DNA sequence: TGTGCCAGCAGTGCCCCCGGGGCGGGCACTGAAGCTTTCTTT.

The chain uses TRBV7-2 and TRBJ2-1; D gene uncertain. The germline V gene encodes CDR1 SGHTA and CDR2 FQGNSA. The germline V and J ends were trimmed by 2 bases and 4 bases, with 9 bases remaining between them. The CDR3 spans 14 residues. CDR3 protein: CASSLYGPYNEQFF. The CDR3 coding sequence is TGTGCCAGCAGCTTATACGGGCCGTACAATGAGCAGTTCTTC.

V and J are TRBV5-1 and TRBJ1-1; TRBD1 matches 8 bases. The CDR3 covers 14 residues. CDR1 SGHRS and CDR2 YFSETQ come from the germline V gene. Germline trimming cut 7 bases from V and 1 base from J; bases unmatched to any gene: 6. CDR3 residues: CASRRGQENTEAFF. Written as DNA, the CDR3 is TGCGCCAGCCGACGGGGACAGGAGAACACTGAAGCTTTCTTT.